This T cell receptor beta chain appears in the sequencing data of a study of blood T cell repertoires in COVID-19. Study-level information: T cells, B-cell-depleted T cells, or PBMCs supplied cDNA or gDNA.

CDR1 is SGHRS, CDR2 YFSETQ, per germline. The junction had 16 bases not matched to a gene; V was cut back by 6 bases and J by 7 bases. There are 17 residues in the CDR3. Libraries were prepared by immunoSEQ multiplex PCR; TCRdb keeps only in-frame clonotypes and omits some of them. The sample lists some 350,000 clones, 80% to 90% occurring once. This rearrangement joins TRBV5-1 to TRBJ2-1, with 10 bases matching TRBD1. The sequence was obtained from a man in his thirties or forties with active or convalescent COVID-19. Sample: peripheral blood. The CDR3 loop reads CASTPTGGRLGSNEQFF. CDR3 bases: TGCGCCAGCACCCCGACAGGGGGCAGGTTGGGATCGAATGAGCAGTTCTTC.